This TCR beta chain was recovered during a study of blood T cell repertoires in COVID-19. Looking at the study overall: There were acute and convalescent COVID-19 samples, and they came from the United States, Italy and Spain.

The CDR3 consists of 12 residues. The repertoire was sequenced with immunoSEQ multiplex PCR; TCRdb's copy has only in-frame clones and lacks some. Among about 150,000 clones listed, 80% to 90% were seen once. The clonotype was recovered from a man in his 70s with acute or convalescent COVID-19. The chain joins TRBV21-1 to TRBJ1-1; the table names TRBD1, a call not compared with the DNA. TRBV21-1 corresponds to a pseudogene. Material: peripheral blood. In DNA, the CDR3 is TGTGCCGCAGACAGGATGAACACTGAAGCTTTCTTT. It encodes CAADRMNTEAFF.